Below, 5 T cell receptor beta chains from the same sample are listed, as sequenced in a study of blood T cell repertoires in COVID-19. Produced via immunoSEQ multiplex PCR; TCRdb's table is partial and in-frame only. In the table there are some 410,000 clones, 88% of which are singletons. Specimen: PBMCs or T cells enriched from blood (not recorded which). The receptor source for this set is a woman in her 30s with acute COVID-19.

This rearrangement joins TRBV7-3 to TRBJ2-2; tentatively, D is TRBD1 (5 bases). This CDR3 has 15 residues. Germline V CDR1 and CDR2: SGHTA, FQGTGA. Trimming left V 3 bases short and J 5 bases short, with 13 bases between. CDR3 protein: CASSLWQGSTGELFF. The CDR3 coding sequence is TGTGCCAGCAGCTTGTGGCAGGGTAGTACCGGGGAGCTGTTTTTT.

The count of this clone is one. The chain combines TRBV6-2 or TRBV6-3 with TRBJ1-5; the match to TRBD1 covers 10 bases. Germline CDR1 MNHEY, CDR2 SVGEGT. This CDR3 contains 17 residues. V lost 0 bases, J lost 0 bases, and 2 bases stayed unmatched. The CDR3, as DNA: TGTGCCAGCAGTTACTCGAGGGACAGGGGTAGCAATCAGCCCCAGCATTTT. Protein product: CASSYSRDRGSNQPQHF.

The V and J genes are TRBV9 and TRBJ2-6, with 7 bases aligning to TRBD2. The ends lost 3 bases at V and 1 base at J; junction bases unmatched: 10. This CDR3 contains 18 residues. Germline CDR1 reads SGDLS; CDR2 reads YYNGEE. The CDR3 protein is CASSDRLAGTSGANVLTF. The CDR3 nucleotides read TGTGCCAGCAGCGACCGACTAGCTGGTACTTCTGGGGCCAACGTCCTGACTTTC.

This clone came up a few times. V is TRBV6-1 and J is TRBJ2-7; tentative D call: TRBD2 (6 bases). The germline V gene has CDR1 MNHNS and CDR2 SASEGT. The CDR3 loop spans 15 amino acids. V dropped 0 bases and J dropped 1 base, with 10 bases sitting between them. CDR3 nucleotide sequence: TGTGCCAGCAGTGAAGCGCGGGAAGGATCCTACGAGCAGTACTTC. It codes for CASSEAREGSYEQYF.

This clone was observed a single time. This chain uses TRBV7-8 with TRBJ2-1; TRBD1 matches 11 bases. From germline, CDR1 is SGHVS and CDR2 FQNEAQ. After removal of 4 bases from V and 6 bases from J, the junction contained 5 bases not matched to a gene. The CDR3 has 15 residues. This CDR3 reads CASSSTGQGGNEQFF. Here the CDR3 DNA reads TGTGCCAGCAGCTCAACGGGACAGGGGGGCAATGAGCAGTTCTTC.